Sequencing of this T cell receptor beta chain was carried out in a study of T cell responses to AZD1222 COVID-19 vaccine (dated by TCRdb to the early 2020s). About the study as a whole: TCR sequencing was performed for fewer than 250 trial participants, of whom about 200 were given two doses of AZD1222 and 26 were given two doses of MenACWY control vaccine. Trial participants were enrolled by age into 18-55, 56-69 and 70-plus year subgroups, with 148, 28 and 57 TCR-sequenced participants respectively.

Overall study outcomes, separate from this receptor: In the small 56-69-year group, the increase in depth fell short of significance, most likely because of low power. After two AZD1222 doses, spike-specific TCR breadth and depth were significantly higher than at day 0 and than in MenACWY recipients. Vaccine-associated CD4 TCRs spanned the whole spike protein, with dominant responses in regions 160-218 and 743-854. Epitopes outside the regions mutated in the B.1.351 and B.1.1.7 variants were reportedly recognized by nearly half of the unique spike-specific TCRs. Because no samples from the day 14 peak response were available, repertoires could be characterized only after the peak T cell response. Conclusions about previously exposed vaccinees are limited because only five to seven AZD1222 recipients were SARS-CoV-2 seropositive at baseline. Most participants were white British and females outnumbered males, and the authors suggested that clonal diversity may have been underestimated.

The germline V end is reduced by 7 bases and the J end by 4 bases; junction bases left unmatched: 3. The CDR3 numbers 13 residues from cysteine through phenylalanine. The read is trimmed to its CDR3 DNA, 39 bases read in frame from base 1. From the germline V gene (reference sequence), CDR1 is GTSNPN and CDR2 is SVGIG. The CDR3 regions of human TCRbeta chains were subjected to immunosequencing. Regarding the original processing steps: Repertoire TCRs were checked for matches against a reference library of SARS-CoV-2-specific TCRs that had been generated using the MIRA antigen-specificity platform. Breadth was defined as the fraction of unique TCRs that were SARS-CoV-2-associated, and depth was defined as the fraction of total T cells that were SARS-CoV-2-associated. Using the MIRA data, every spike-specific TCR was mapped to the spike region that the TCR reacted to and assigned to either a CD4 or a CD8 class. Log10-transformed breadth and depth values were compared by one-way ANOVA with Sidak's multiple comparisons tests. Not all clones reach the TCRdb copy of this immuneACCESS table, which keeps in-frame sequences only. Checked studies attribute under half of the gap to unresolved V genes and leave the rest unexplained. Clone size and the V and J calls come from that table; the DNA yielded D and trimming. This sample holds tens of thousands of clones; around 90% were observed only once. The ten largest clones add up to roughly 1.3% of the sample.

Points on this clone: Its antigen is still unknown. The input lacks base qualities; no much larger clone sits a single base away.

Read against the paper, the sample's time point label means: about 28 days (+/-7) after the second vaccine dose. AZD1222 recipients with second doses at about 4 weeks or about 12 weeks were pooled, because spike-specific TCR depth and breadth did not differ between schedules. Vaccinee samples were obtained from the UK trials COV001 and COV002, which included a single-blind randomized controlled phase 2/3 trial of AZD1222 (ChAdOx1 nCoV-19) in healthy adults. For TCRbeta chain sequencing, PBMC samples from trial participants were taken at day 0 and at day 28 after the second dose. This chain is built from TRBV30 and TRBJ1-6; a stretch of 8 junction bases matches TRBD1. This receptor was identified in an adult who received the AZD1222 COVID-19 vaccine. The sequenced sample was peripheral blood, obtained 28 days after the second AZD1222 dose. This receptor has the CDR3 CALQGGYNSPLHF. The DNA sequence is TGTGCCTTACAGGGGGGATATAATTCACCCCTCCACTTT.